This T cell receptor (beta chain) derives from a study of chronic HIV infection and antiretroviral therapy (dated by TCRdb to between 2014 and 2017). Libraries were constructed by 5' RACE. TCRdb names Illumina MiSeq as the instrument used. Using fastp at Q25 and MiXCR, TCRdb reprocessed the public reads and kept productive beta chains. Identical CDR3 proteins give one entry, which carries the most common genes and DNA. This sample holds fewer than 40,000 distinct CDR3 sequences; 8% to 10% were observed only once. The top ten clones comprise under 3% of the sample. From the cysteine up to the phenylalanine, the CDR3 has a length of 14 residues. Only the CDR3 portion is preserved as DNA: 42 bases, with reading frame beginning at the first base. As encoded in the germline V gene, CDR1 is ENHRY while CDR2 is SYGVKD. Deletion took 10 bases off V and 3 bases off J, with a span of 19 bases between the germline ends.

This clonotype was seen at least ten times. What this receptor recognizes is not known. Base qualities are not provided; no much larger clone lies one nucleotide away. The specimen sequenced was peripheral blood. This receptor was obtained from an adult who had HIV and had not received antiretroviral therapy, or was an uninfected healthy control (not recorded which). This chain is built from TRBV10-3 and TRBJ2-7; a weak D assignment points to TRBD1 (6 bases agree). This receptor has the CDR3 CATGPGHGVYEQYF. Read as DNA, the sequence is TGTGCCACCGGGCCGGGACACGGCGTCTACGAGCAGTACTTC.